Shown below are 26 T cell receptor beta chains from a single sample sequenced in a study of shared clonotypes between healthy human individuals. Measured with immunoSEQ multiplex PCR; TCRdb has only the in-frame clones, and not every one. The sample records around 2,000,000 clones, 85% to 95% being singletons. The sequenced sample was naive CD4+ T cells sorted from blood. This sample's subset: CD45RA+ positively selected. The receptors were sampled from a man aged 18 to 30 in good health.

Regarding this clone: The sample holds other DNA sequences that translate to the same CDR3. The chain is built from TRBV18 and TRBJ2-5, with D unclear. Germline loops: CDR1 KGHSH, CDR2 LQKENI. The CDR3 sequence is 12 residues long. With 3 bases removed from V and 5 bases from J, the gap between germline ends came to 7 bases. This CDR3 is CASSPMEETQYF. In DNA, the CDR3 is TGTGCCAGCTCACCGATGGAGGAGACCCAGTACTTC.

The chain uses TRBV5-1 and TRBJ2-1, with 8 bases aligning to TRBD2. With 7 bases clipped from V and 5 bases from J, the junction kept 8 bases outside the gene matches. The germline CDR1 and CDR2 sequences are SGHRS and YFSETQ. CDR3 length: 14 amino acids. This CDR3 is CASDPSGPNNEQFF. Written as DNA, the CDR3 is TGCGCCAGCGACCCTAGCGGGCCTAACAATGAGCAGTTCTTC.

This clone has only one observation. V is TRBV6-5 and J is TRBJ1-4, with a weak D call TRBD1 (5 bases). CDR1 and CDR2 (germline): MNHEY, SVGAGI. V lost 7 bases and J lost 8, with 14 bases in between. CDR3 length: 13 amino acids. The CDR3 reads CASTRGPGEKLFF. DNA for the CDR3: TGTGCCAGCACCCGGGGCCCGGGCGAAAAACTGTTTTTT.

This clone has only one observation. The rearrangement links TRBV5-6 to TRBJ2-5; TRBD2 matches at 8 bases. The CDR3 contains 15 residues. V was pared by 0 bases and J by 1 base, with 2 bases of the junction left unmatched. Germline assignment: CDR1 SGHDT and CDR2 YYEEEE. The CDR3 bases are TGTGCCAGCAGCTTGGTTAGCGGGGCCCAAGAGACCCAGTACTTC. The encoded protein is CASSLVSGAQETQYF.

The chain uses TRBV7-9 and TRBJ2-5; 12 bases are a match to TRBD2. This CDR3 comprises 17 residues. CDR1 SEHNR and CDR2 FQNEAQ come from the germline V gene (reference sequence). V shed 2 bases, J shed 3 bases, and the junction held 7 bases outside the gene matches. For the CDR3, the DNA is TGTGCCAGCAGCTTACTGCCCGGACTAGCGGGAAAAGAGACCCAGTACTTC. It is translated as CASSLLPGLAGKETQYF.

About this clone itself: Within the sample, other DNA sequences also encode this same CDR3. This chain links TRBV30 with TRBJ2-5; 8 bases agree with TRBD2. Germline assignment: CDR1 GTSNPN and CDR2 SVGIG (reference sequence). V lost 1 base to trimming and J lost 2 bases; unmatched junction nucleotides: 0. CDR3 length equals 13 residues. CDR3 region: CAWSGGGQETQYF. The CDR3 bases are TGTGCCTGGAGTGGCGGGGGGCAAGAGACCCAGTACTTC.

This chain connects TRBV2 to TRBJ1-1; 7 bases align to TRBD1. Unmatched junction bases numbered 4, after V lost 2 bases and J lost 13 bases. CDR1 is SNHLY and CDR2 is FYNNEI in the germline V gene. The CDR3 loop spans 11 amino acids. CDR3 DNA: TGTGCCAGCAGTGAAAGGGGGCGGGTTTTCTTT. Protein product: CASSERGRVFF. Supplemented by reference TRBV2 and TRBJ1-1, the full variable domain reads EPEVTQTPSHQVTQMGQEVILRCVPISNHLYFYWYRQILGQKVEFLVSFYNNEISEKSEIFDDQFSVERPDGSNFTLKIRSTKLEDSAMYFCASSERGRVFFGQGTRLTVV.

The chain couples TRBV6-6 to TRBJ2-7; TRBD1 is a possible D gene (6 bases). Trimming stripped 1 base from V and 0 bases from J, with 10 bases between. This CDR3 is 15 amino acids long. Looked up from germline, CDR1 is MNHNY and CDR2 is SVGAGI (reference sequence). CDR3 DNA: TGTGCCAGCAGTTACTTACAGGGCAGCTCCTACGAGCAGTACTTC. Its protein is CASSYLQGSSYEQYF.

The chain combines TRBV27 with TRBJ1-5; 7 bases are shared with TRBD1. The ends lost 4 bases at V and 4 bases at J; junction bases unmatched: 7. CDR1 and CDR2 (germline): MNHEY, SMNVEV (reference sequence). This CDR3 has 15 amino acids. The CDR3 protein is CASSSRTGWNQPQHF. CDR3 bases: TGTGCCAGCAGTTCCCGGACAGGTTGGAATCAGCCCCAGCATTTT.

This chain's CDR3 is CASSPSADSPLHF. The CDR3 DNA reads TGTGCCAGCTCTCCATCTGCAGATTCACCCCTCCACTTT. V gene TRBV18 combines with J gene TRBJ1-6; D call uncertain. The CDR3 is 13 residues long. Germline V CDR1 and CDR2: KGHSH, LQKENI. V lost 6 bases, J lost 8 bases, and 11 bases lay in between.

The V call is TRBV9, the J call TRBJ1-1; TRBD1 aligns across 8 bases. Per the germline V gene, CDR1 is SGDLS and CDR2 is YYNGEE. Germline trimming cut 3 bases from V and 1 base from J; bases unmatched to any gene: 5. There are 15 residues in the CDR3. In DNA, the CDR3 is TGTGCCAGCAGCGGTCAGGGGGCTCAGAACACTGAAGCTTTCTTT. It is translated as CASSGQGAQNTEAFF.

The chain recombines TRBV6-6 with TRBJ2-2; 8 bases are shared with TRBD2. The V gene's germline CDR1 is MNHNY and CDR2 SVGAGI (reference sequence). The CDR3 extends over 15 amino acids. Losses at the gene ends were 6 bases for V and 1 base for J; bases not matched to a gene: 4. CDR3 sequence: CASSRGGKNTGELFF. The CDR3 DNA follows: TGTGCCAGCAGCCGCGGGGGGAAGAACACCGGGGAGCTGTTTTTT.

The chain recombines TRBV18 with TRBJ2-5, with D perhaps matching TRBD2 (5 bases). The V and J ends lost 0 bases and 2 bases respectively, with 10 bases between them. The CDR3 sequence is 15 residues long. CDR1 and CDR2 (germline): KGHSH, LQKENI. CDR3 loop: CASSPPSSPQETQYF. In nucleotides, the CDR3 is TGTGCCAGCTCACCACCGTCTAGCCCACAAGAGACCCAGTACTTC.

The chain employs TRBV7-9 and TRBJ2-5, with 11 bases fitting TRBD2. CDR1 is SEHNR and CDR2 is FQNEAQ in the germline V gene (reference sequence). Trimming cost V 2 bases and J 9 bases; bases outside gene matches: 8. The CDR3 has 15 residues. CDR3 in amino acids: CASSLLAGGLGSQYF. The DNA of the CDR3 is TGTGCCAGCAGCTTACTAGCGGGGGGCCTGGGGTCCCAGTACTTC.

This clone came up once. J is TRBJ1-2 and V is TRBV18, with 7 bases aligning to TRBD1. Germline-derived CDR1 and CDR2 are KGHSH and LQKENI. This CDR3 is 13 amino acids long. V lost 2 bases, J lost 7 bases, and 4 bases stayed unmatched. The CDR3 here is CASSPKQGSGYTF. CDR3 DNA: TGTGCCAGCTCACCAAAACAGGGGTCTGGCTACACCTTC.

The chain uses TRBV18 and TRBJ2-3; TRBD1 agrees at 11 bases. The CDR3 spans 16 residues. V lost 2 bases and J lost 3; bases outside the gene matches: 4. From germline, CDR1 is KGHSH and CDR2 LQKENI. The CDR3 DNA reads as TGTGCCAGCTCACCATTGGACAGGGGGCGTACAGATACGCAGTATTTT. It specifies CASSPLDRGRTDTQYF.

This sequence joins TRBV5-1 and TRBJ2-7; possible D gene TRBD1, 5 bases. Per germline, CDR1 SGHRS and CDR2 YFSETQ. V was pared by 1 base and J by 6 bases, with 8 bases between. The CDR3 is 12 residues long. The CDR3: CASSLSGFEQYF. The DNA for the CDR3 is TGCGCCAGCAGCTTGTCAGGGTTCGAGCAGTACTTC. Looking up the rest from reference TRBV5-1 and TRBJ2-7 gives the full variable domain: KAGVTQTPRYLIKTRGQQVTLSCSPISGHRSVSWYQQTPGQGLQFLFEYFSETQRNKGNFPGRFSGRQFSNSRSEMNVSTLELGDSALYLCASSLSGFEQYFGPGTRLTVT.

For this clone: Other nucleotide sequences in the sample specify the same CDR3. J is TRBJ1-2 and V is TRBV19; D is ambiguous. Per the germline V gene, CDR1 is LNHDA and CDR2 is SQIVND (reference sequence). The ends were cut back, 4 bases at V and 2 bases at J, with 8 bases in the middle. The CDR3 is made up of 13 amino acids. Here the CDR3 DNA reads TGTGCCAGTAGTAGCGGCAGGAACTATGGCTACACCTTC. Amino acids: CASSSGRNYGYTF.

The chain has TRBV27 and TRBJ1-1; 9 bases fit TRBD1. This CDR3 region has 14 residues. Losses at the gene ends were 6 bases for V and 5 bases for J; bases not matched to a gene: 7. Germline-derived CDR1 and CDR2 are MNHEY and SMNVEV (reference sequence). CDR3 coding DNA: TGTGCCAGCAGCTACGACAGGGGGGGGACTGAAGCTTTCTTT. This gives the protein CASSYDRGGTEAFF.

This chain connects TRBV9 to TRBJ1-4, with 7 nucleotides matching TRBD1. Germline trimming cut 4 bases from V and 7 bases from J; bases unmatched to any gene: 7. This CDR3 region has 14 residues. Germline assignment: CDR1 SGDLS and CDR2 YYNGEE. This chain's CDR3 is CASSKTGLSEKLFF. DNA of the CDR3: TGTGCCAGCAGCAAGACAGGGTTGAGTGAAAAACTGTTTTTT. Supplemented by reference TRBV9 and TRBJ1-4, the full variable domain reads DSGVTQTPKHLITATGQRVTLRCSPRSGDLSVYWYQQSLDQGLQFLIQYYNGEERAKGNILERFSAQQFPDLHSELNLSSLELGDSALYFCASSKTGLSEKLFFGSGTQLSVL.

This clone appeared once. The chain joins TRBV15 to TRBJ2-5, with D perhaps given as TRBD1 or TRBD2 (5 bases each). V was clipped by 3 bases and J by 1 base, with 12 bases between them. Germline V lookup: CDR1 LNHNV, CDR2 YYDKDF (reference sequence). The CDR3 consists of 15 residues. The chain's CDR3 is CATSRGVVGQETQYF. The CDR3 region has the DNA TGTGCCACCAGCAGGGGGGTGGTTGGCCAAGAGACCCAGTACTTC.

V usage is TRBV5-6 and J usage is TRBJ2-5, with TRBD2 matching 8 bases. With 9 bases clipped from V and 5 bases from J, the junction kept 9 bases outside the gene matches. The CDR3 has 13 residues. Germline CDR1 and CDR2: SGHDT and YYEEEE. The CDR3 DNA sequence: TGTGCCAATGGGGCGGGAGGATATGAGACCCAGTACTTC. Its protein is CANGAGGYETQYF.

The chain recombines TRBV30 with TRBJ1-2, with 8 bases identical to TRBD1. In germline, CDR1 is GTSNPN, CDR2 SVGIG (reference sequence). V gave up 7 bases and J gave up 6 bases; unmatched junction bases: 1. The CDR3 has 10 amino acids. The CDR3 region is CALTGDGYTF. The DNA of the CDR3 is TGTGCCTTGACAGGGGATGGCTACACCTTC.

The chain carries TRBV18 and TRBJ2-3; the D gene is possibly TRBD2 (6 bases). The CDR3 covers 14 residues. Germline CDR1 reads KGHSH; CDR2 reads LQKENI. V lost 3 bases to trimming and J lost 5 bases, with 12 bases between them. The CDR3 loop is CASSPGGKVDTQYF. In DNA, the CDR3 is TGTGCCAGCTCACCGGGCGGGAAAGTAGATACGCAGTATTTT.

This chain links TRBV11-3 with TRBJ1-3; TRBD1 aligns across 9 bases. This CDR3 comprises 17 residues. Trimming cost V 5 bases and J 0 bases; bases outside gene matches: 8. Germline CDR1 is SGHNT and CDR2 is YENEEA. The CDR3 loop reads CASSKTTGQGSGNTIYF. The CDR3 DNA reads TGTGCCAGCAGCAAAACGACGGGACAGGGCTCTGGAAACACCATATATTTT.

Only one count was recorded for this clone. CDR3 amino acids: CASSVRDRSSGANVLTF. CDR3 DNA: TGTGCCAGCAGCGTGCGGGACCGGAGCTCTGGGGCCAACGTCCTGACTTTC. The J gene is TRBJ2-6, the V gene TRBV7-9, with a possible D match to TRBD2 (6 bases). V lost 5 bases, J lost 0 bases, and 14 bases lay in between. Germline CDR1 and CDR2: SEHNR and FQNEAQ (reference sequence). CDR3 size: 17 residues. The variable domain in full, with the rest retrieved from reference TRBV7-9 and TRBJ2-6, is DTGVSQNPRHKITKRGQNVTFRCDPISEHNRLYWYRQTLGQGPEFLTYFQNEAQLEKSRLLSDRFSAERPKGSFSTLEIQRTEQGDSAMYLCASSVRDRSSGANVLTFGAGSRLTVL.